Sequencing of this T cell receptor (beta chain) was carried out in a study of blood T cell repertoires in COVID-19. On the study more broadly: Samples of COVID-19 (acute and convalescent) were obtained from the United States, Italy and Spain. PBMCs, B-cell-depleted T cells, or T cells were the source of the cDNA or gDNA that made up the material.

How the authors handled the data: For nucleated cells, counts were estimated from reference gene primer amplification. Sequenced by immunoSEQ multiplex PCR; TCRdb stores in-frame clones only, minus some. From that table come the V and J calls and clone size; the DNA was used to work out D and trimming. The sample carries under 200,000 clones, 80% to 90% recorded once. V lost 5 bases and J 0 bases, leaving 8 bases between the germline ends. This CDR3 region has 14 residues. The germline gives CDR1 KGHDR, CDR2 SFDVKD. The sequenced material came from peripheral blood. The J gene is TRBJ2-3, the V gene TRBV24-1, with D perhaps matching TRBD1 (5 bases). The sequence was obtained from a woman older than 75 with acute or convalescent COVID-19. The CDR3 region is CATSAGPSTDTQYF. In DNA, the CDR3 is TGTGCCACCAGTGCAGGGCCGAGCACAGATACGCAGTATTTT.